These 32 T cell receptor beta chains were sequenced from one sample in a study of beta chain features in type 1 diabetes (dated by TCRdb to 2017 to 2018). What the research found in general, with its limitations: Type 1 diabetes patients showed a moderate but significant shortening of TCRB CDR3 length in all four CD4+ subsets.

Libraries were prepared through the immunoSEQ multiplex PCR assay. The entire amount of isolated RNA was reverse transcribed using the High Capacity cDNA Reverse Transcription Kit, so the sequenced TCRB transcripts were expressed ones. This is the immuneACCESS table as TCRdb keeps it, with only in-frame sequences that have V and J called. A part of the clones is gone; compared with another copy, unresolved V genes explain less than half, and the rest is unexplained. This sample comprises 150,000 to 200,000 clones, about 63% of them detected only once. Around 0.08% of the sample lies in the top ten. Their recognized antigens are unknown. Input material: naive CD4+ T cells from blood. The cell subset or site label of this sample denotes: true naive CD4+ T cells. The receptor set was obtained from a man aged 30 to 39 with type 1 diabetes.

This clone was counted a few times. The rearrangement uses TRBV9 and TRBJ2-7; D perhaps matches TRBD2 (7 bases). The CDR3 consists of 15 residues. CDR1 and CDR2 from the germline V gene are SGDLS and YYNGEE. Between the trimmed V and J ends, which lost 2 bases and 1 base, there was a span of 13 bases. The DNA for the CDR3 is TGTGCCAGCAGCGTCGGGGGGCACTTGTCCTACGAGCAGTACTTC. It specifies CASSVGGHLSYEQYF.

V usage is TRBV7-2 and J usage is TRBJ2-3; TRBD2 agrees at 10 bases. The V gene end was trimmed by 2 bases and the J gene end by 4 bases; junction bases not matched to a gene: 3. This CDR3 contains 15 residues. From germline, CDR1 is SGHTA and CDR2 FQGNSA. DNA of the CDR3: TGTGCCAGCAGCTTACCAGCGGGGGGGCCAGATACGCAGTATTTT. Its protein is CASSLPAGGPDTQYF.

The chain recombines TRBV30 with TRBJ2-7, with TRBD2 matching over 12 bases. The CDR3 loop spans 13 amino acids. The germline V gene encodes CDR1 GTSNPN and CDR2 SVGIG (reference sequence). Losses at the gene ends were 3 bases for V and 3 bases for J; bases not matched to a gene: 0. CDR3 in amino acids: CAWRLAGGYEQYF. CDR3 bases: TGTGCCTGGAGACTAGCGGGGGGCTACGAGCAGTACTTC.

The chain employs TRBV18 and TRBJ2-1, with TRBD1 as a possible D gene (6 bases). Trimming left V 1 base short and J 5 bases short, with 15 bases between. Germline V gives CDR1 KGHSH, CDR2 LQKENI. The CDR3 covers 16 residues. The CDR3 region has the DNA TGTGCCAGCTCACCACTAAATGTGGGGGCGAACAATGAGCAGTTCTTC. Encoded protein: CASSPLNVGANNEQFF.

The chain joins TRBV6-5 to TRBJ1-5; D call uncertain. V lost 5 bases, J lost 2 bases, and 13 bases lay in between. Per the germline V gene, CDR1 is MNHEY and CDR2 is SVGAGI. This CDR3 comprises 15 residues. The CDR3 nucleotides read TGTGCCAGCAGTGCCGGGTATGGCGGCAATCAGCCCCAGCATTTT. It yields the protein CASSAGYGGNQPQHF.

This clone showed up just once. The chain combines TRBV7-2 with TRBJ2-6; D unclear. Trimming removed 5 bases at V and 3 bases at J, with 11 bases between. The germline gives CDR1 SGHTA, CDR2 FQGNSA. CDR3 size: 15 residues. CDR3 loop: CASSPIADGANVLTF. The CDR3 region has the DNA TGTGCCAGCAGCCCTATCGCGGATGGGGCCAACGTCCTGACTTTC.

This chain connects TRBV4-3 to TRBJ1-4; no clear D. Trimming took off 4 bases at V and 5 bases at J, with 11 bases between the two ends. The V gene's germline CDR1 is LGHNA and CDR2 YSLEER. The CDR3 length is 14 residues. The CDR3 sequence: CASSRVWGNEKLFF. In DNA, the CDR3 is TGCGCCAGCAGCCGCGTTTGGGGAAATGAAAAACTGTTTTTT.

This clone has a handful of counts. This rearrangement joins TRBV25-1 to TRBJ1-6; TRBD1 aligns across 11 bases. The V and J ends lost 6 bases and 8 bases, in that order; junction bases with no gene match: 0. Germline V gene lookup returns CDR1 MGHDK and CDR2 SYGVNS. The CDR3 runs 13 residues. The CDR3 DNA reads TGTGCCAGCAGGGGACAGGGGGATTCACCCCTCCACTTT. Translating it yields CASRGQGDSPLHF. The entire variable domain, with the rest obtained from reference TRBV25-1 and TRBJ1-6, is as follows: EADIYQTPRYLVIGTGKKITLECSQTMGHDKMYWYQQDPGMELHLIHYSYGVNSTEKGDLSSESTVSRIRTEHFPLTLESARPSHTSQYLCASRGQGDSPLHFGNGTRLTVT.

This clone was seen only a few times. The rearrangement links TRBV7-2 to TRBJ1-2; TRBD1 might be the D (6 bases). V shed 2 bases and J shed 3 bases, with 13 bases lying between them. The CDR3 loop spans 15 amino acids. The germline CDR1 and CDR2 sequences are SGHTA and FQGNSA. The CDR3 sequence is CASSLTSGADYGYTF. The DNA for the CDR3 is TGTGCCAGCAGCTTAACGTCAGGGGCAGACTATGGCTACACCTTC.

The V gene is TRBV7-9, the J gene TRBJ2-7, with D perhaps given as TRBD1 or TRBD2 (6 bases each). CDR3 size: 14 residues. With 3 bases removed from V and 0 bases from J, the gap between germline ends came to 9 bases. Germline V gene sequence: CDR1 SEHNR, CDR2 FQNEAQ (reference sequence). The CDR3 reads CASSFRGLSYEQYF. For the CDR3, the DNA is TGTGCCAGCAGCTTCCGGGGGCTCTCCTACGAGCAGTACTTC.

This clone was seen a few times. The chain uses TRBV25-1 and TRBJ2-7; TRBD2 aligns across 8 bases. The CDR3 extends over 16 amino acids. V lost 4 bases to trimming and J lost 4 bases; unmatched junction nucleotides: 12. Germline CDR1 is MGHDK and CDR2 is SYGVNS. This CDR3 is CASSASPGGTGYEQYF. The CDR3 bases are TGTGCCAGCAGTGCTTCCCCGGGGGGGACGGGGTACGAGCAGTACTTC.

This chain links TRBV9 with TRBJ2-5, with D unclear. CDR1 and CDR2 (germline): SGDLS, YYNGEE. Trimming shortened V by 0 bases and J by 1 base, and 10 bases separated the two germline ends. The CDR3 totals 15 residues. Here the CDR3 DNA reads TGTGCCAGCAGCGTAGCTACCGGGCTCCAAGAGACCCAGTACTTC. It is translated as CASSVATGLQETQYF.

The gene calls are TRBV6-5 and TRBJ2-5; 7 bases match TRBD1. Looked up from germline, CDR1 is MNHEY and CDR2 is SVGAGI. CDR3 length: 14 residues. Trimming at V came to 5 bases and at J to 2 bases, leaving 5 bases not matched to a gene. The CDR3 reads CASSLGTVQETQYF. CDR3 nucleotide sequence: TGTGCCAGCAGTCTGGGGACAGTACAAGAGACCCAGTACTTC.

The chain combines TRBV5-1 with TRBJ2-7; maybe TRBD1 (5 bases). CDR3 length: 11 amino acids. Trimming stripped 3 bases from V and 6 bases from J, with 7 bases between. Germline CDR1 is SGHRS and CDR2 is YFSETQ. The CDR3 DNA is TGCGCCAGCAGCTCCACAGGCGAGCAGTACTTC. Its protein is CASSSTGEQYF.

This CDR3 is CSAKGNYGYTF. The CDR3 DNA follows: TGCAGTGCTAAGGGGAACTATGGCTACACCTTC. The gene calls are TRBV20-1 and TRBJ1-2, with D tentatively TRBD1 (5 bases). With 4 bases removed from V and 2 bases from J, the gap between germline ends came to 5 bases. Germline CDR1 reads DFQATT; CDR2 reads SNEGSKA (reference sequence). This CDR3 has 11 amino acids.

The chain uses TRBV29-1 and TRBJ1-1, with D uncertain. Germline V gene lookup returns CDR1 SQVTM and CDR2 ANQGSEA. Between the trimmed V and J ends, which lost 6 bases and 2 bases, there was a span of 10 bases. The CDR3 totals 12 residues. CDR3 coding DNA: TGCAGCGTCGCTACAGTTAACACTGAAGCTTTCTTT. Encoded protein: CSVATVNTEAFF.

This clone was observed a handful of times. J is TRBJ2-1 and V is TRBV6-6; D gene ambiguous. V lost 5 bases to trimming and J lost 11 bases, with 16 bases between them. Germline CDR1 MNHNY, CDR2 SVGAGI (reference sequence). The CDR3 loop spans 13 amino acids. DNA of the CDR3: TGTGCCAGCAGTCAGGATAGGGCAGTCCAGCAGTTCTTC. Protein product: CASSQDRAVQQFF.

This rearrangement joins TRBV5-6 to TRBJ2-3; D gene uncertain. V lost 7 bases and J lost 5, with 14 bases in between. This CDR3 has 13 residues. The germline gives CDR1 SGHDT, CDR2 YYEEEE. CDR3 sequence reads: CASGHSVEDTQYF. CDR3 bases: TGTGCCAGCGGTCACAGCGTAGAAGATACGCAGTATTTT.

The rearrangement links TRBV15 to TRBJ2-3; D perhaps matches TRBD1 (5 bases). In germline, CDR1 is LNHNV, CDR2 YYDKDF (reference sequence). Trimming took off 4 bases at V and 3 bases at J, with 11 bases between the two ends. The CDR3 loop spans 14 amino acids. The CDR3 is CATSTESGTDTQYF. CDR3 bases: TGTGCCACCAGCACCGAATCAGGGACAGATACGCAGTATTTT.

This chain links TRBV6-6 with TRBJ2-1; unclear D gene. Germline V gene data show CDR1 as MNHNY and CDR2 as SVGAGI (reference sequence). The ends were cut back, 0 bases at V and 5 bases at J, with 8 bases in the middle. The CDR3 runs to 14 residues. The CDR3 DNA follows: TGTGCCAGCAGTTACTCGGGAATAAACAATGAGCAGTTCTTC. Translation gives CASSYSGINNEQFF.

This sequence joins TRBV14 and TRBJ2-3, with a tentative D call TRBD1 (6 bases). Germline V gene lookup returns CDR1 SGHDN and CDR2 FVKESK. Deletions cut 3 bases from V and 2 bases from J, with 15 bases between. The CDR3 spans 16 residues. CDR3 in DNA: TGTGCCAGCAGCCATGCACTAGGACAGCCCACAGATACGCAGTATTTT. It is translated as CASSHALGQPTDTQYF.

The chain joins TRBV25-1 to TRBJ2-3; 10 bases align to TRBD1. Germline values: CDR1 MGHDK, CDR2 SYGVNS. V trimming: 6 bases; J trimming: 3 bases; junction bases outside the gene matches: 9. The CDR3 length is 16 residues. CDR3 sequence: CASSNPGTGATDTQYF. The CDR3 DNA follows: TGTGCCAGCAGCAATCCCGGGACAGGGGCGACAGATACGCAGTATTTT.

V gene TRBV23-1 combines with J gene TRBJ1-5; 8 nucleotides agree with TRBD1. Being an ORF, TRBV23-1 has a function that is uncertain. Trimming at V came to 3 bases and at J to 3 bases, leaving 7 bases not matched to a gene. The length of the CDR3 is 16 residues. CDR3 sequence reads: CASSQGQEIHNQPQHF. The CDR3 DNA sequence: TGCGCCAGCAGTCAGGGACAGGAGATACACAATCAGCCCCAGCATTTT.

This chain uses TRBV29-1 with TRBJ2-3; TRBD2 matches 9 bases. The V and J ends lost 6 bases and 0 bases, in that order; junction bases with no gene match: 7. The CDR3 is 15 amino acids. Germline V gene data show CDR1 as SQVTM and CDR2 as ANQGSEA. The CDR3 coding sequence is TGCAGCGTCGGGCGGGGGGGCGATAGCACAGATACGCAGTATTTT. Protein sequence: CSVGRGGDSTDTQYF.

This clone has a single count. The V gene is TRBV20-1, the J gene TRBJ1-4; tentative D call: TRBD1 (5 bases). Germline V gene sequence: CDR1 DFQATT, CDR2 SNEGSKA (reference sequence). This CDR3 comprises 11 residues. V was clipped by 3 bases and J by 8 bases, with 7 bases between them. In DNA form, the CDR3 reads TGCAGTGCTAGTAACAGGGAAAAACTGTTTTTT. Its protein is CSASNREKLFF.

The rearrangement uses TRBV6-5 and TRBJ2-1, with 8 positions matching TRBD1. Germline V gene sequence: CDR1 MNHEY, CDR2 SVGAGI. V lost 5 bases, J lost 2 bases, and 5 bases stayed unmatched. CDR3 length: 15 amino acids. The CDR3 loop is CASSGTGFAYNEQFF. The CDR3 bases are TGTGCCAGCAGTGGGACAGGTTTCGCCTACAATGAGCAGTTCTTC.

The chain recombines TRBV5-1 with TRBJ2-5, with a weak D call TRBD1 (5 bases). This CDR3 spans 14 amino acids. The V gene's germline CDR1 is SGHRS and CDR2 YFSETQ. Trimming shortened V by 1 base and J by 1 base, and 8 bases separated the two germline ends. The CDR3 loop is CASSLRDSQETQYF. CDR3 bases: TGCGCCAGCAGCTTGCGAGACAGCCAAGAGACCCAGTACTTC. The variable domain in full, completed from reference TRBV5-1 and TRBJ2-5, reads KAGVTQTPRYLIKTRGQQVTLSCSPISGHRSVSWYQQTPGQGLQFLFEYFSETQRNKGNFPGRFSGRQFSNSRSEMNVSTLELGDSALYLCASSLRDSQETQYFGPGTRLLVL.

The gene calls are TRBV2 and TRBJ1-3; a weak D match, TRBD1 (5 bases). Per germline, CDR1 SNHLY and CDR2 FYNNEI. The CDR3 covers 13 residues. Deletions cut 4 bases from V and 2 bases from J, with 6 bases between. DNA for the CDR3: TGTGCCAGCAGTGGACAGCCTGGAAACACCATATATTTT. It codes for CASSGQPGNTIYF.

The chain joins TRBV29-1 to TRBJ1-2; 8 bases are a match to TRBD1. Germline V CDR1 and CDR2: SQVTM, ANQGSEA. The CDR3 is 14 amino acids. The J segment lost 8 bases and the V segment lost 6 bases, leaving 14 bases of the junction unmatched. The CDR3 region has the DNA TGCAGCGTGACATCGGACAGGGATGCGGGAGGCTACACCTTC. Its protein product is CSVTSDRDAGGYTF.

The chain carries TRBV29-1 and TRBJ2-4, with 9 bases identical to TRBD1. Germline assignment: CDR1 SQVTM and CDR2 ANQGSEA. This CDR3 contains 16 residues. Losses at the gene ends were 4 bases for V and 6 bases for J; bases not matched to a gene: 13. In nucleotides, the CDR3 is TGCAGCGTTGTCGGGCATCTGGGACAGGGCGCAAACATTCAGTACTTC. Amino acids: CSVVGHLGQGANIQYF. The whole variable domain, remainder taken from reference TRBV29-1 and TRBJ2-4, is SAVISQKPSRDICQRGTSLTIQCQVDSQVTMMFWYRQQPGQSLTLIATANQGSEATYESGFVIDKFPISRPNLTFSTLTVSNMSPEDSSIYLCSVVGHLGQGANIQYFGAGTRLSVL.

The J gene is TRBJ1-6, the V gene TRBV25-1; TRBD1 agrees at 8 bases. This CDR3 region has 14 residues. In germline, CDR1 is MGHDK, CDR2 SYGVNS. The junction had 1 base not matched to a gene; V was cut back by 3 bases and J by 6 bases. CDR3 bases: TGTGCCAGCAGTGAGGACAGGGTTAATTCACCCCTCCACTTT. This codes for CASSEDRVNSPLHF.

The CDR3 DNA sequence: TGTGCCAGCAGTTCACACGGGATGGGGGAGACCCAGTACTTC. Translated: CASSSHGMGETQYF. This chain joins TRBV27 and TRBJ2-5, with a possible D match to TRBD2 (5 bases). Per the germline V gene, CDR1 is MNHEY and CDR2 is SMNVEV (reference sequence). The V end lost 4 bases, the J end lost 5 bases, and 14 bases lay between the germline ends. This CDR3 comprises 14 residues.